The clone carrying this TCR beta chain has just one count. The record originates from a study of cytomegalovirus exposure and HLA in healthy donors. Per germline, CDR1 SGHDT and CDR2 YYEEEE. The CDR3 totals 16 residues. Trimming shortened V by 4 bases and J by 6 bases, and 21 bases separated the two germline ends. Researchers ran the PCR with 60 Vbeta and 13 Jbeta primers. Assay used: immunoSEQ multiplex PCR; TCRdb lists only in-frame clones, some missing. Among tens of thousands of clones listed, 70% to 80% were seen once. Material for sequencing was PBMCs. This receptor was taken from a man in his forties or fifties in good health and CMV-seropositive. The chain employs TRBV5-6 and TRBJ2-3; the D gene is possibly TRBD2 (8 bases). In nucleotides, the CDR3 is TGTGCCAGCAGCCCGGGGGGGGACAGACTTATCGATACGCAGTATTTT. Amino acid sequence: CASSPGGDRLIDTQYF. The variable domain in full, completed from reference TRBV5-6 and TRBJ2-3, reads DAGVTQSPTHLIKTRGQQVTLRCSPKSGHDTVSWYQQALGQGPQFIFQYYEEEERQRGNFPDRFSGHQFPNYSSELNVNALLLGDSALYLCASSPGGDRLIDTQYFGPGTRLTVL.